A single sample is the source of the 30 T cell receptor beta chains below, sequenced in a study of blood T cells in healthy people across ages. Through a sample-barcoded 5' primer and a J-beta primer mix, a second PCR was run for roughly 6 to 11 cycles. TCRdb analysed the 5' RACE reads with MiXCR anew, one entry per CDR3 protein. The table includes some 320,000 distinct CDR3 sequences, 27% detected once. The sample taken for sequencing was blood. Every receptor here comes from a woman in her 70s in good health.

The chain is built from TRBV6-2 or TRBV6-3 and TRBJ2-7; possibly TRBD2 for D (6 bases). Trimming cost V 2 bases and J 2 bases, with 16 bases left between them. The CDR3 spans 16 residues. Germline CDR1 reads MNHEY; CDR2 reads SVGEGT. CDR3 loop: CASSYATGTLPYEQYF. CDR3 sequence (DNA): TGTGCCAGCAGTTACGCCACCGGGACTCTTCCCTACGAGCAGTACTTC.

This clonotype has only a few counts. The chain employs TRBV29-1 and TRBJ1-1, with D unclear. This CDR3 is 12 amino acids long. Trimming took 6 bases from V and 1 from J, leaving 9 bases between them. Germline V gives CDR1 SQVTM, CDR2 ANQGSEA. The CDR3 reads CSVVRGNTEAFF. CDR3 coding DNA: TGCAGCGTCGTAAGAGGGAACACTGAAGCTTTCTTT.

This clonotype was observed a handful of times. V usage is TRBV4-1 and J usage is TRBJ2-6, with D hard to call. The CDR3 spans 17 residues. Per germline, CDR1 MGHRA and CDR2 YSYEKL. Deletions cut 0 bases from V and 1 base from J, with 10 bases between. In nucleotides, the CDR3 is TGCGCCAGCAGCCAAGAAAAGGGCATTTCTGGGGCCAACGTCCTGACTTTC. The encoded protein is CASSQEKGISGANVLTF.

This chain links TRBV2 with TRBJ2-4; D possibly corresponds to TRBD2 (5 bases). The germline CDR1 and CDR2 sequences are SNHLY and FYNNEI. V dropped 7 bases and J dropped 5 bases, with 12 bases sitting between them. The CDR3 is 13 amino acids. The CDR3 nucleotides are TGTGCCAGCACGAGGGAGACCGAAAACATTCAGTACTTC. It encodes CASTRETENIQYF.

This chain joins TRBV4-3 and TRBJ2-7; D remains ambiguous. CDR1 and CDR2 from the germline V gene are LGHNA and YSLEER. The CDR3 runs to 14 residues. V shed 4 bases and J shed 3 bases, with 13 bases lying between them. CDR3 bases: TGCGCCAGCAGCCCTGGGAATGGGGACTACGAGCAGTACTTC. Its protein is CASSPGNGDYEQYF.

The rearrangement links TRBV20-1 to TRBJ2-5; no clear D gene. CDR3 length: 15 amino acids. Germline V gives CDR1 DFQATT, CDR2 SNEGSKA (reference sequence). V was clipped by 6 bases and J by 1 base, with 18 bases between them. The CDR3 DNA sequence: TGCAGTGCCCCCCTCTTGATGGCCCTCCAAGAGACCCAGTACTTC. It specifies CSAPLLMALQETQYF.

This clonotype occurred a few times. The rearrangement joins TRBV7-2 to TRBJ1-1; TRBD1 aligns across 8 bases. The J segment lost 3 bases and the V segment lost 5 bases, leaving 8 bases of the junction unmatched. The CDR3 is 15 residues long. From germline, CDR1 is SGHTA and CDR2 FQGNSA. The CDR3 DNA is TGTGCCAGCAGCCATCAATCGACAGGGGACACTGAAGCTTTCTTT. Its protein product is CASSHQSTGDTEAFF.

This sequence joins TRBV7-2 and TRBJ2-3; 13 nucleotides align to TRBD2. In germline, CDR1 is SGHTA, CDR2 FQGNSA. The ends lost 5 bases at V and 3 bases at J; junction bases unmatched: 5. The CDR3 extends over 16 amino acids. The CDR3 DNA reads TGTGCCAGCAGCATCACTAGCGGGAGGGTGACAGATACGCAGTATTTT. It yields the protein CASSITSGRVTDTQYF.

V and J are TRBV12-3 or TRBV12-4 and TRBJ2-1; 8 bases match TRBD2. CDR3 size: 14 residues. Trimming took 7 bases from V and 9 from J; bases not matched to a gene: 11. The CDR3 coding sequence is TGTGCCAGCACCTTCCTTCGGGAGGGCTCTGAGCAGTTCTTC. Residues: CASTFLREGSEQFF.

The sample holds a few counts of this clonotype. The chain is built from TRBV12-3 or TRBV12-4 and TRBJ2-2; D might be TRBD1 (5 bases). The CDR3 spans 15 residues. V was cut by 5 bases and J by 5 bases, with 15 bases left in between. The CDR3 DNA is TGTGCCAGCAGTACCCGTTATGGGGCAACCGGGGAGCTGTTTTTT. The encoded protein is CASSTRYGATGELFF.

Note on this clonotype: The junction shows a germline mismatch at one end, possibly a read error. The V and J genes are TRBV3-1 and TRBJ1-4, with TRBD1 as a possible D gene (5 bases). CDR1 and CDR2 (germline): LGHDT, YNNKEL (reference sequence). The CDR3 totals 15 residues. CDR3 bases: TGTGCCAGCAGCCAAATGAGGACAACTAATGAAGAACTGTTTTTT. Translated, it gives CASSQMRTTNEELFF.

CDR3 region: CASSRGRARDNEQFF. The CDR3 region has the DNA TGCGCCAGCAGCCGCGGGAGGGCCCGGGACAATGAGCAGTTCTTC. V usage is TRBV4-1 and J usage is TRBJ2-1; 9 positions agree with TRBD2. The CDR3 length is 15 residues. Germline V gives CDR1 MGHRA, CDR2 YSYEKL. V lost 4 bases, J lost 5 bases, and 6 bases stayed unmatched.

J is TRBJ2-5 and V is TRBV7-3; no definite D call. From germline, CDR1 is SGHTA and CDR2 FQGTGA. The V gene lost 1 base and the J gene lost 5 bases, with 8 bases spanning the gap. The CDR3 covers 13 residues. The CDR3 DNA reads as TGTGCCAGCAGCTTAAGTGTTACGGAGACCCAGTACTTC. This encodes CASSLSVTETQYF.

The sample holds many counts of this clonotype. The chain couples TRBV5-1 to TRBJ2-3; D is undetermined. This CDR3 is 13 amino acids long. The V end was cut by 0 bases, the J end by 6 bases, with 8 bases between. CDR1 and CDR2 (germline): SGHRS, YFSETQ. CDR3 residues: CASSLGEGDTQYF. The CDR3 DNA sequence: TGCGCCAGCAGCTTGGGGGAAGGTGATACGCAGTATTTT.

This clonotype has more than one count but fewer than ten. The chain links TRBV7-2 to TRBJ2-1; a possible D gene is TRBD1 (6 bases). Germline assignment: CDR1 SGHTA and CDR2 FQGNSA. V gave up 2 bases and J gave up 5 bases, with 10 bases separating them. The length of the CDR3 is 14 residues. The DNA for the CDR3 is TGTGCCAGCAGCTTAACTGGGGGCCACAATGAGCAGTTCTTC. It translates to CASSLTGGHNEQFF.

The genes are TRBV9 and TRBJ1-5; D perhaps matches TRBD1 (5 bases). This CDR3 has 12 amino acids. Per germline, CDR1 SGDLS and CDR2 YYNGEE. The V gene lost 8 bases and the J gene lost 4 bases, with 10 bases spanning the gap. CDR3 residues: CASGGRNQPQHF. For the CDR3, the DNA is TGTGCCAGTGGGGGGAGGAATCAGCCCCAGCATTTT.

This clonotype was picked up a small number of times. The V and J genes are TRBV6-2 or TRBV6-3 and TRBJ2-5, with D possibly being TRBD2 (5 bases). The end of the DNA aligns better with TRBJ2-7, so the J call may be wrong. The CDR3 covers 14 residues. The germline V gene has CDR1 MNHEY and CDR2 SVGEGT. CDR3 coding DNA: TGTGCCAGCAGTTACTTTTCCGGGGTAAGCGAGCAGTACTTC. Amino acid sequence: CASSYFSGVSEQYF.

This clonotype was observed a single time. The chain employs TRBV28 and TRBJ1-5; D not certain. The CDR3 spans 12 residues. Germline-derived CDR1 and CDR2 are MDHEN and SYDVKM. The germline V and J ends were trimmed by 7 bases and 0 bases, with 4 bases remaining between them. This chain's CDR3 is CASTYSNQPQHF. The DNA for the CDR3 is TGTGCCAGCACGTATAGCAATCAGCCCCAGCATTTT.

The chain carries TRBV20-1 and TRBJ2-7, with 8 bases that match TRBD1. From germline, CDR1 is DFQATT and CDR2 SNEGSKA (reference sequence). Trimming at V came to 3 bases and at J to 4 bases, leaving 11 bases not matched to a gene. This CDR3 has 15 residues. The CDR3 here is CSARGDRGGGYEQYF. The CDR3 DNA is TGCAGTGCTAGGGGAGACAGGGGAGGTGGTTACGAGCAGTACTTC.

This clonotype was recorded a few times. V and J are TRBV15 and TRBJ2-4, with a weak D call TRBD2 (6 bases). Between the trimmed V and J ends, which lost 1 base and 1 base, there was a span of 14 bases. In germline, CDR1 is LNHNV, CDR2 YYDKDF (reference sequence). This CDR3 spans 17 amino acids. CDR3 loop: CATSRALDGGAKNIQYF. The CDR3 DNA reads TGTGCCACCAGCAGAGCATTGGATGGGGGGGCCAAAAACATTCAGTACTTC.

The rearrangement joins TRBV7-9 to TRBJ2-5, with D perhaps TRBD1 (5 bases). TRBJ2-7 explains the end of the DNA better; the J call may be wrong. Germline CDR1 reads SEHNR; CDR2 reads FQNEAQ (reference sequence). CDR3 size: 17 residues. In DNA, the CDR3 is TGTGCCAGCAGCTTAGGGGGCCGGTCAGGCCGGAACTACGAGCAGTACTTC. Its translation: CASSLGGRSGRNYEQYF.

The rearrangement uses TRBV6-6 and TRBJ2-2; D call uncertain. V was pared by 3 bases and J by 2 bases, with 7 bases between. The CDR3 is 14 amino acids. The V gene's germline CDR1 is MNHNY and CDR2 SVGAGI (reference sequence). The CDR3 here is CASSYWTNTGELFF. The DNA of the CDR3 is TGTGCCAGCAGTTATTGGACCAACACCGGGGAGCTGTTTTTT.

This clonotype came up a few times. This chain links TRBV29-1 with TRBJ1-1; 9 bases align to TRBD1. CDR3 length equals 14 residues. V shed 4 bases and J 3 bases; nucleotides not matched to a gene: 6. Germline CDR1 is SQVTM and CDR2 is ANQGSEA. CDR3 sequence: CSVVRTGVDTEAFF. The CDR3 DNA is TGCAGCGTTGTTAGGACAGGGGTCGACACTGAAGCTTTCTTT.

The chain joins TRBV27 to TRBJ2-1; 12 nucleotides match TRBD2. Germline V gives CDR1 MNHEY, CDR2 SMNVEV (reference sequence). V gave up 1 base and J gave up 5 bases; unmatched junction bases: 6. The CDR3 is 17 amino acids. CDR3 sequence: CASSLWTSGNRDNEQFF. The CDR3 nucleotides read TGTGCCAGCAGTTTATGGACTAGCGGGAATCGGGACAATGAGCAGTTCTTC.

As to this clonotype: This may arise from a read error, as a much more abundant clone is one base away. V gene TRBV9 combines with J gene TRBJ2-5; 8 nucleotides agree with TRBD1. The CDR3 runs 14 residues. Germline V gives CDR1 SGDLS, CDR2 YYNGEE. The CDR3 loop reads CASSARDRWDEQCF. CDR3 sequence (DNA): TGTGCCAGCAGCGCACGGGACAGGTGGGACGAGCAGTGCTTC. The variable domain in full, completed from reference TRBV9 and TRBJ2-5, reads DSGVTQTPKHLITATGQRVTLRCSPRSGDLSVYWYQQSLDQGLQFLIQYYNGEERAKGNILERFSAQQFPDLHSELNLSSLELGDSALYFCASSARDRWDEQCFGPGTRLLVL.

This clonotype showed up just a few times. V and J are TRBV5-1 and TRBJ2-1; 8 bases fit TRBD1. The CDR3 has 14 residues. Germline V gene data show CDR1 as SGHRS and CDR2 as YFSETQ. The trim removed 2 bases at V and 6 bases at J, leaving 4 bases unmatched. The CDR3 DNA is TGCGCCAGCAGCTTAAGTACAGGGGGCAATGAGCAGTTCTTC. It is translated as CASSLSTGGNEQFF. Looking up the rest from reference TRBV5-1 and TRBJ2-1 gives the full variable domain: KAGVTQTPRYLIKTRGQQVTLSCSPISGHRSVSWYQQTPGQGLQFLFEYFSETQRNKGNFPGRFSGRQFSNSRSEMNVSTLELGDSALYLCASSLSTGGNEQFFGPGTRLTVL.

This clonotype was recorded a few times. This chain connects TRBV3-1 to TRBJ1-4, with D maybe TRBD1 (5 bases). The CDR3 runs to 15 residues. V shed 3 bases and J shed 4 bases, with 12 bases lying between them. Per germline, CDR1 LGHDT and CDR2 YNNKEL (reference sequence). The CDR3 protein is CASSHPGTHNEKLFF. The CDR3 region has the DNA TGTGCCAGCAGCCACCCCGGGACGCATAATGAAAAACTGTTTTTT. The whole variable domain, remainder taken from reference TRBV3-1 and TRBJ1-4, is DTAVSQTPKYLVTQMGNDKSIKCEQNLGHDTMYWYKQDSKKFLKIMFSYNNKELIINETVPNRFSPKSPDKAHLNLHINSLELGDSAVYFCASSHPGTHNEKLFFGSGTQLSVL.

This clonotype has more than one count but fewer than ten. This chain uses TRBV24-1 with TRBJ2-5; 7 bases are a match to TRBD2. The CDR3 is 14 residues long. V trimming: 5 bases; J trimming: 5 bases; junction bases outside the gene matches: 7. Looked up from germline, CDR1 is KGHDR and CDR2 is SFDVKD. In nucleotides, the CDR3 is TGTGCCACCAGTGGCCGGACTAGTGTGGAGACCCAGTACTTC. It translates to CATSGRTSVETQYF.

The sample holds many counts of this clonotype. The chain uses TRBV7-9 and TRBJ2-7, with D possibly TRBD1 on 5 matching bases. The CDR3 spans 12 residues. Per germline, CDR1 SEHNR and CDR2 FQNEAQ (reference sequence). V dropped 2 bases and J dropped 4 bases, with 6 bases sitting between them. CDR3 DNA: TGTGCCAGCAGCTTACAGGGTTACGAGCAGTACTTC. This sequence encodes CASSLQGYEQYF.

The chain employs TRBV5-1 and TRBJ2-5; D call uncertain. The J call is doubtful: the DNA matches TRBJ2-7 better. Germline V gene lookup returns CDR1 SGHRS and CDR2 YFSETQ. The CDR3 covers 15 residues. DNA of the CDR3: TGCGCCAGCAGCTCCATACCGACTGGCTCCTACGAGCAGTACTTC. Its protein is CASSSIPTGSYEQYF.